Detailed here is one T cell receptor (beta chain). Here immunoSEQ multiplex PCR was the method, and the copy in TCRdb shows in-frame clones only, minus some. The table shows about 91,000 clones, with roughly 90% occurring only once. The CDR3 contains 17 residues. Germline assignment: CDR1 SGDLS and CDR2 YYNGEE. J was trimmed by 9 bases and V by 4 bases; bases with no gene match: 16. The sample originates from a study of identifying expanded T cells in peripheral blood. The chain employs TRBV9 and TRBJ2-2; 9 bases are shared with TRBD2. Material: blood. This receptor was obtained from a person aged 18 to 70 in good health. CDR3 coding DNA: TGTGCCAGCAGCCCCGGAGGGCTAGCGGGAAGAGTCAGGGAGCTGTTTTTT. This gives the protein CASSPGGLAGRVRELFF.